This is a list of T cell receptor beta chains from one sample in a study of blood T cell repertoires in COVID-19. Assay used: immunoSEQ multiplex PCR; TCRdb lists only in-frame clones, some missing. The sample has roughly 200,000 clones; about nine tenths are singletons. The sample comprised peripheral blood. All receptors derive from a man aged 35 to 55 with acute or convalescent COVID-19. Each CDR3 is given without its conserved first and last residue. Only some rows state a clone size, as once, few, many or a class for expanded clones.

-	TRBV6-1	ASSEDSNSNQPQH
-	TRBV10-2	ASRYTGYPEAF
few	TRBV5-4	ASSLRSRVAGELF
-	TRBV27	ASTGQSRTGELF
-	TRBV7-2	ASSPRQGHLNTEAF
-	TRBV7-9	ASRSSGTLNEKLF
once	TRBV28	ASLSGVPNTEAF
-	TRBV30	AWKVGGGNTIY
-	TRBV6-2/TRBV6-3	ASSYKAGGSGNTIY
-	TRBV10-3	AISEGQDLWYNEQF
-	TRBV6-2/TRBV6-3	ASSSPGGTDTQY
once	TRBV4-1	ASSQTPGQTILEQY
-	TRBV18	ANKQTGDTGELF